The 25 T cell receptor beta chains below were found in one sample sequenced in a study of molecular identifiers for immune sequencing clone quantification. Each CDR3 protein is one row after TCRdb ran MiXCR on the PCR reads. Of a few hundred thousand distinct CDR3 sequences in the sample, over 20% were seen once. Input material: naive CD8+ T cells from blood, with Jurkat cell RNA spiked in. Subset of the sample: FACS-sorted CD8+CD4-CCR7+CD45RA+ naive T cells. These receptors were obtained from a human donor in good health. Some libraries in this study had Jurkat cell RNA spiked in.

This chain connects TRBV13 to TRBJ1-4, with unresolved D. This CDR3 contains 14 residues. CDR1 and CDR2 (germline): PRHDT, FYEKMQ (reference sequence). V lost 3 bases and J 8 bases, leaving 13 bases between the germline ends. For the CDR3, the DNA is TGTGCCAGCAGCTTTTCGGTAGGGCGAGAAAAACTGTTTTTT. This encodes CASSFSVGREKLFF.

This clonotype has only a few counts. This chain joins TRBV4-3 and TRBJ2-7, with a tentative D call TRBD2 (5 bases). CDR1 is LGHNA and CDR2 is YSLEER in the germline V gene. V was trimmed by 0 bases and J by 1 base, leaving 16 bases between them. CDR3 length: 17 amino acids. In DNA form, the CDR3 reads TGCGCCAGCAGCCAAGAGAGAACTAGAGACTATTCCTACGAGCAGTACTTC. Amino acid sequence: CASSQERTRDYSYEQYF.

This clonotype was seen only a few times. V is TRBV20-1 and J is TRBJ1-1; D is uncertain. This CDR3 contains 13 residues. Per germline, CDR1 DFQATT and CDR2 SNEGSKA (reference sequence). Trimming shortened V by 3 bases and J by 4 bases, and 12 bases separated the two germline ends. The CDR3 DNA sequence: TGCAGTGCTAGGCTAGCGGGGAGCACTGAAGCTTTCTTT. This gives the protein CSARLAGSTEAFF.

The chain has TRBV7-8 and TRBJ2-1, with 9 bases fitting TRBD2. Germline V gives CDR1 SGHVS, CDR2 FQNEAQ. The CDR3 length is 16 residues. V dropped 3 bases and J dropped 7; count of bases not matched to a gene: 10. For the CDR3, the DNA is TGTGCCAGCAGCTTCTCAGGGGCGGGGGGGCATAATGAGCAGTTCTTC. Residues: CASSFSGAGGHNEQFF.

The CDR3 nucleotides read TGTGCCTGGAGACAAAAGGACAGCGCCTCCTACGAGCAGTACTTC. It encodes CAWRQKDSASYEQYF. V usage is TRBV30 and J usage is TRBJ2-7; D possibly corresponds to TRBD1 (6 bases). CDR3 length equals 15 residues. Per the germline V gene, CDR1 is GTSNPN and CDR2 is SVGIG (reference sequence). Trimming removed 3 bases from V and 0 bases from J, with 15 bases in between.

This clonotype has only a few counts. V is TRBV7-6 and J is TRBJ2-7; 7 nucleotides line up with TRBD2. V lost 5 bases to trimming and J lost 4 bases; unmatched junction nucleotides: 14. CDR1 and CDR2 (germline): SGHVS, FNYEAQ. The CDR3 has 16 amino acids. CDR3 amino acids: CASSDTLRTRGYEQYF. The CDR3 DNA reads TGTGCCAGCAGCGATACTTTGCGGACTAGAGGATACGAGCAGTACTTC.

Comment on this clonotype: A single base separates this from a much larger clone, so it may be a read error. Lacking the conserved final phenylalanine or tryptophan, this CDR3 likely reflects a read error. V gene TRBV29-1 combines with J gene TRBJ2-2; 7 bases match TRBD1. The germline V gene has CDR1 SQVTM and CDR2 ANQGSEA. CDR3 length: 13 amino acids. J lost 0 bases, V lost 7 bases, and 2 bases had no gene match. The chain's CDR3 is CSAGTANTGELFS. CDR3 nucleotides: TGCAGCGCAGGGACAGCGAACACCGGGGAGCTGTTTTCT.

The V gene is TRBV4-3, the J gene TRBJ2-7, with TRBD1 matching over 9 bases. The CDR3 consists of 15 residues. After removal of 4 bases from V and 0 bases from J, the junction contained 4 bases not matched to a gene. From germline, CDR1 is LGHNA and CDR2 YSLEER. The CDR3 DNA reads TGCGCCAGCAGCCCAGACAGGGGGGCCTCCTACGAGCAGTACTTC. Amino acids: CASSPDRGASYEQYF.

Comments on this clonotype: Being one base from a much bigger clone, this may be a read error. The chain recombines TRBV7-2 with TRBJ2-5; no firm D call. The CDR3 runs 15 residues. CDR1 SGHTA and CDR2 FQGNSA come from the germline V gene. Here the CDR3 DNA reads TGTGTCAGCAGCTTAGGCCCTAGGCTGGGAGAGACCCAGTACTTC. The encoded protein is CVSSLGPRLGETQYF.

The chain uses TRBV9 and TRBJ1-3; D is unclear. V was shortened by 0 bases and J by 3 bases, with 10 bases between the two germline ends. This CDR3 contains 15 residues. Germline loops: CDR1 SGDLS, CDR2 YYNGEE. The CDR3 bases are TGTGCCAGCAGCGTAGCTCTGGGCTTTGGAAACACCATATATTTT. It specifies CASSVALGFGNTIYF.

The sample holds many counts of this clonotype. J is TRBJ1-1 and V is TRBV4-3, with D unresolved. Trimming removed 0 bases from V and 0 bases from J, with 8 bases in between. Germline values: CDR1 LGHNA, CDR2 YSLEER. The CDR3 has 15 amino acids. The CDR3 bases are TGCGCCAGCAGCCAAGAGGCGCGCATGAACACTGAAGCTTTCTTT. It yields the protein CASSQEARMNTEAFF.

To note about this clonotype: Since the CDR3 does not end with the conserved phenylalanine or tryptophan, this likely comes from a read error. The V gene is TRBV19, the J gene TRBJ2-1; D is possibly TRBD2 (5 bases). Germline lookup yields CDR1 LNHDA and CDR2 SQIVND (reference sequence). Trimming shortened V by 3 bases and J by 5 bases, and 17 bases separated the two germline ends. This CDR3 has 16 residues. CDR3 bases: TGTGCCAGTAGTATGTCGTTCGGAGCGGCGAACAATGAGCAGTTCCTC. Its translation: CASSMSFGAANNEQFL.

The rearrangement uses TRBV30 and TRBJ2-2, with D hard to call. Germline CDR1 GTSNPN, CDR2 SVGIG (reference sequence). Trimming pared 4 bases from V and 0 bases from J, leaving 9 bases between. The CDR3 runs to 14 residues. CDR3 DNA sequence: TGTGCCTGGAATTGGGGTACGAACACCGGGGAGCTGTTTTTT. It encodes CAWNWGTNTGELFF.

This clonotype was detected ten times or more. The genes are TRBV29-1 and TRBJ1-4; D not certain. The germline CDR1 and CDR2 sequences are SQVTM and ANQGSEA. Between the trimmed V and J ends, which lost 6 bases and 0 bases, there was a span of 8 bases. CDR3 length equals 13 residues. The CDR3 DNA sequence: TGCAGCGTAACGTCGGCAACTAATGAAAAACTGTTTTTT. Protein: CSVTSATNEKLFF.

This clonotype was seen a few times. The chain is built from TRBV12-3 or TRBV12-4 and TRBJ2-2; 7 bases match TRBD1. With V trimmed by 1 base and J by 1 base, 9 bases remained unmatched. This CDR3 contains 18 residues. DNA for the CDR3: TGTGCCAGCAGTTTAGGCTTGGGGACAGCGATGAACACCGGGGAGCTGTTTTTT. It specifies CASSLGLGTAMNTGELFF.

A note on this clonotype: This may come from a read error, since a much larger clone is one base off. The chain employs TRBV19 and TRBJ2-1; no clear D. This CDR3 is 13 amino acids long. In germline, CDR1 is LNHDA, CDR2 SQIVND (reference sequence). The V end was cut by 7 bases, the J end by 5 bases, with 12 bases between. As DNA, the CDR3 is TGTGCCAGTACCGAAGAATCGCACAATGAGCAGTTCTTC. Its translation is CASTEESHNEQFF. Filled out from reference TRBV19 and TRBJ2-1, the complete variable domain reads DGGITQSPKYLFRKEGQNVTLSCEQNLNHDAMYWYRQDPGQGLRLIYYSQIVNDFQKGDIAEGYSVSREKKESFPLTVTSAQKNPTAFYLCASTEESHNEQFFGPGTRLTVL.

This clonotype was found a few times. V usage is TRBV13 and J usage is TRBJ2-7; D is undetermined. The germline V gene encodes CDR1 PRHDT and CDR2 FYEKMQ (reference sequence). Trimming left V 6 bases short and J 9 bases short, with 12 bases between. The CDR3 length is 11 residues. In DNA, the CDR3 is TGTGCCAGCAGTCTCGAGAGGCGGCAGTACTTC. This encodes CASSLERRQYF.

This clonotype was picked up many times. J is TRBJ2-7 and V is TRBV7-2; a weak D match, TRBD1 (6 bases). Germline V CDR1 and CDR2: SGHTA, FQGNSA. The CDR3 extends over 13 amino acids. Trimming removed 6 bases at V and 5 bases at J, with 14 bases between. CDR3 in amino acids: CASSLQGLHEQYF. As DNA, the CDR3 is TGTGCCAGCAGTCTCCAGGGGTTACACGAGCAGTACTTC.

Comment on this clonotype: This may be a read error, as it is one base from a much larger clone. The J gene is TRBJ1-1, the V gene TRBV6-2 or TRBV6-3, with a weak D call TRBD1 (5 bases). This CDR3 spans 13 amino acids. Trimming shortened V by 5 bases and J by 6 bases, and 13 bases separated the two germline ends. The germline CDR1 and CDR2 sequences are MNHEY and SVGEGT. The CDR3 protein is CASSRGRVAEAFF. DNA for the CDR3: TGTGCCAGCAGTCGAGGCAGGGTGGCTGAAGCTTTCTTT.

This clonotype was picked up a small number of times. The DNA for the CDR3 is TGTGCCAGCAGCTTGAGGCAGGGATGGGACAATGAGCAGTTCTTC. Its protein is CASSLRQGWDNEQFF. V and J are TRBV5-6 and TRBJ2-1; perhaps TRBD1 as D (5 bases). The CDR3 extends over 15 amino acids. The V gene lost 1 base and the J gene lost 5 bases, with 13 bases spanning the gap. CDR1 and CDR2 (germline): SGHDT, YYEEEE.

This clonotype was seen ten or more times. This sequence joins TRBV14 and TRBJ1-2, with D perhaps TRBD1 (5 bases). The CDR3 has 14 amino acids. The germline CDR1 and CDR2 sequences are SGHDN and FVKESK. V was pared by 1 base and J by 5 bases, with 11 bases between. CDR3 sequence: CASSQVGTGYGYTF. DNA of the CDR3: TGTGCCAGCAGCCAAGTTGGGACCGGTTATGGCTACACCTTC.

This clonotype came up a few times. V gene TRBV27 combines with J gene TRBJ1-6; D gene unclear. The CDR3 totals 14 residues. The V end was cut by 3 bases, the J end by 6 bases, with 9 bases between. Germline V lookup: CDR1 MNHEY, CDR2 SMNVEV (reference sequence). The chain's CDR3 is CASSFVVGNSPLHF. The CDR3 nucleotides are TGTGCCAGCAGTTTTGTGGTTGGTAATTCACCCCTCCACTTT.

CDR3 sequence: CASSQGTSTNEQFF. CDR3 coding DNA: TGCGCCAGCAGCCAAGGAACTAGTACCAATGAGCAGTTCTTC. The chain uses TRBV4-3 and TRBJ2-1, with a possible D match to TRBD2 (5 bases). Germline CDR1 and CDR2: LGHNA and YSLEER. Trimming took off 1 base at V and 6 bases at J, with 10 bases between the two ends. The CDR3 length is 14 residues.

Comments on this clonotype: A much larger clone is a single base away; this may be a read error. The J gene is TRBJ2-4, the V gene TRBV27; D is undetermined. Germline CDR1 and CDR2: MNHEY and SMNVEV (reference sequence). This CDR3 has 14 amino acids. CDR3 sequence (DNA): TGTGCCAGCAGCCCCTCCCGCGCCAAAACCATTCAGTACTTC. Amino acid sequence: CASSPSRAKTIQYF.

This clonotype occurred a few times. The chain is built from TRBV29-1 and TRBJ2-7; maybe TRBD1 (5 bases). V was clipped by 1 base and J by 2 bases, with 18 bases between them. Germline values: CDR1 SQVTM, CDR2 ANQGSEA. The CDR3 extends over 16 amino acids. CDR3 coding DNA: TGCAGCGTTGAAGGGGTGCAGGGTAGGGGCCCCTACGAGCAGTACTTC. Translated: CSVEGVQGRGPYEQYF.